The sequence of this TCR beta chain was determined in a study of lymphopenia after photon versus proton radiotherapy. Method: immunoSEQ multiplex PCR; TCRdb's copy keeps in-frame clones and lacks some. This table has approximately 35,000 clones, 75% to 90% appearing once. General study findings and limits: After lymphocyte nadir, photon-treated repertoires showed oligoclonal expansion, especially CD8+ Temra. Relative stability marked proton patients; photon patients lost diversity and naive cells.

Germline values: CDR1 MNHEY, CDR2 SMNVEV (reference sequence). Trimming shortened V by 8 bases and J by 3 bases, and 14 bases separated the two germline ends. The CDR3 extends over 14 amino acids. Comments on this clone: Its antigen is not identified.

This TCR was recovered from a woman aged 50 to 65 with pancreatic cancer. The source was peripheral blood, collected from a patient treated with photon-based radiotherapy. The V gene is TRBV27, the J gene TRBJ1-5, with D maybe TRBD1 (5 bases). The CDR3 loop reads CASRQVGDNQPQHF. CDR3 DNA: TGTGCCAGCCGCCAAGTGGGGGACAATCAGCCCCAGCATTTT.